The clone carrying this T cell receptor (beta chain) has a handful of counts. Its antigen is not known. The germline CDR1 and CDR2 sequences are SGHDN and FVKESK. This CDR3 region has 15 residues. Trimming cost V 3 bases and J 4 bases; bases outside gene matches: 7. The data were taken from a study of T cells in Graves' hyperthyroidism and ophthalmopathy. Study background: Initial diagnosis, before any treatment, was when peripheral blood was collected. Study conclusions and caveats: Ophthalmopathy, which appeared later, was predicted by the model a median 6.5 months before onset. Most thyroid clonotypes expanded above 0.001 were also detected in blood.

Inclusion characteristics of ophthalmopathy patients comprised a Clinical Activity Score of at least 3, a NOSPECS grade of at least 4, and duration under 3 months. Amplification targeted TCR beta CDR3 regions from RNA transcripts. First-round RT-PCR targeting the TCR CDR3 was performed with the HTBI primer set. Each CDR3 protein gets one entry after TCRdb re-called the multiplex PCR reads with MiXCR. This sample yields 500,000 or so distinct CDR3 sequences, of which about 16% are seen a single time; roughly 29% belongs to the top ten. Material: blood. The chain is built from TRBV14 and TRBJ2-7, with TRBD2 matching over 9 bases. This TCR was sampled from a young woman with Graves' ophthalmopathy. In nucleotides, the CDR3 is TGTGCCAGCAGCCAGATTAGCGGGAGCGCTTACGAGCAGTACTTC. Protein product: CASSQISGSAYEQYF.